One and the same sample provided the 14 T cell receptor beta chains below, sequenced in a study of T-cell memory formation after mild COVID-19. A single record per CDR3 protein comes from TCRdb applying MiXCR to the 5' RACE reads. The profile shows a few hundred thousand distinct CDR3 sequences, 16% of them singletons. Sequenced input: PBMCs or a T cell subset sorted from them (not recorded which). Source of these receptors: a man younger than 35 who had mild COVID-19 (a few samples of this study predate the infection). Cell type and time point are not known.

V usage is TRBV12-3 or TRBV12-4 and J usage is TRBJ1-3; TRBD1 aligns across 9 bases. V was pared by 6 bases and J by 4 bases, with 7 bases of the junction left unmatched. The CDR3 consists of 15 residues. CDR3 DNA: TGTGCCAGCAGCCCAGGACAGGGGTGGGGAAACACCATATATTTT. Translated, it gives CASSPGQGWGNTIYF.

The V and J genes are TRBV4-1 and TRBJ2-7, with 7 bases identical to TRBD1. The V segment lost 0 bases and the J segment 4 bases; nucleotides outside the gene matches: 15. This CDR3 spans 18 amino acids. The germline gives CDR1 MGHRA, CDR2 YSYEKL. The DNA of the CDR3 is TGCGCCAGCAGCCAAGACGGGGTTCGGGACAGAAGCTCTTACGAGCAGTACTTC. This encodes CASSQDGVRDRSSYEQYF.

The genes are TRBV7-6 and TRBJ1-1, with 8 bases lining up with TRBD1. With V trimmed by 5 bases and J by 4 bases, 3 bases remained unmatched. The CDR3 runs 13 residues. Germline lookup yields CDR1 SGHVS and CDR2 FNYEAQ. CDR3 region: CASSPGTGTEAFF. The CDR3 nucleotides read TGTGCCAGCAGCCCGGGGACAGGCACTGAAGCTTTCTTT.

The CDR3 region is CASSLRRGNGYTF. In nucleotides, the CDR3 is TGTGCCAGCAGTCTCAGGAGAGGGAATGGCTACACCTTC. The rearrangement uses TRBV12-3 or TRBV12-4 and TRBJ1-2; the D is unclear. The CDR3 length is 13 residues. The germline V and J ends were trimmed by 5 bases and 6 bases, with 13 bases remaining between them.

The genes are TRBV7-2 and TRBJ2-3; possibly TRBD1 for D (5 bases). CDR3 length: 15 residues. V was shortened by 5 bases and J by 4 bases, with 16 bases between the two germline ends. Germline V gene lookup returns CDR1 SGHTA and CDR2 FQGNSA. CDR3 sequence: CASSPSRVGADTQYF. CDR3 DNA: TGTGCCAGCAGCCCCAGCAGGGTCGGTGCAGATACGCAGTATTTT.

This clonotype was counted a few times. The chain carries TRBV6-2 or TRBV6-3 and TRBJ2-7; D is unresolved. This CDR3 is built from 12 residues. The germline V and J ends were trimmed by 6 bases and 9 bases, with 15 bases remaining between them. Germline CDR1 is MNHEY and CDR2 is SVGEGT. Here the CDR3 reads CASSDGSWAQYF. CDR3 sequence (DNA): TGTGCCAGCAGCGACGGGTCCTGGGCGCAGTACTTC.

This clonotype has a handful of counts. The chain joins TRBV29-1 to TRBJ2-2; TRBD1 agrees at 8 bases. With 7 bases clipped from V and 5 bases from J, the junction kept 3 bases outside the gene matches. The germline CDR1 and CDR2 sequences are SQVTM and ANQGSEA. CDR3 size: 12 residues. This CDR3 is CSGHRGTGELFF. The CDR3 bases are TGCAGCGGGCACAGGGGGACCGGGGAGCTGTTTTTT.

V gene TRBV20-1 combines with J gene TRBJ1-6; D uncertain. The germline V gene encodes CDR1 DFQATT and CDR2 SNEGSKA (reference sequence). V was pared by 5 bases and J by 4 bases, with 12 bases between. This CDR3 is built from 14 residues. The CDR3 region has the DNA TGCAGTGCTCGTATGGAACCTTATAATTCACCCCTCCACTTT. It is translated as CSARMEPYNSPLHF.

CDR3 in amino acids: CSVDPPGAYGYTF. In DNA form, the CDR3 reads TGCAGCGTTGACCCTCCAGGGGCTTATGGCTACACCTTC. V and J are TRBV29-1 and TRBJ1-2; possible D gene TRBD1, 6 bases. The CDR3 spans 13 residues. The germline V and J ends were trimmed by 3 bases and 5 bases, with 13 bases remaining between them. Looked up from germline, CDR1 is SQVTM and CDR2 is ANQGSEA.

The V call is TRBV3-1, the J call TRBJ2-5, with 11 positions matching TRBD2. In germline, CDR1 is LGHDT, CDR2 YNNKEL (reference sequence). The CDR3 totals 15 residues. Trimming cost V 1 base and J 4 bases; bases outside gene matches: 2. CDR3 bases: TGTGCCAGCAGCCAAGCCGGGACTAGCGGAGAGACCCAGTACTTC. Its translation is CASSQAGTSGETQYF.

This clonotype came up a few times. V is TRBV4-1 and J is TRBJ2-2, with TRBD2 identical over 7 bases. The CDR3 runs 18 residues. With V trimmed by 4 bases and J by 1 base, 12 bases remained unmatched. Germline CDR1 reads MGHRA; CDR2 reads YSYEKL. The CDR3 spells CASSPYAAGVGNTGELFF. The CDR3 bases are TGCGCCAGCAGCCCCTACGCGGCGGGGGTCGGGAACACCGGGGAGCTGTTTTTT.

This clonotype occurred a few times. The chain employs TRBV27 and TRBJ1-2; D unresolved. CDR1 is MNHEY and CDR2 is SMNVEV in the germline V gene (reference sequence). CDR3 length: 13 amino acids. V lost 5 bases and J 4 bases, leaving 11 bases between the germline ends. The CDR3 region is CASSPTVSYGYTF. The CDR3 nucleotides read TGTGCCAGCAGTCCCACAGTTTCCTATGGCTACACCTTC.

This rearrangement joins TRBV14 to TRBJ2-2; D not resolved. The CDR3 runs 13 residues. Per the germline V gene, CDR1 is SGHDN and CDR2 is FVKESK. V lost 0 bases and J 3 bases, leaving 2 bases between the germline ends. DNA of the CDR3: TGTGCCAGCAGCCAAGATGACACCGGGGAGCTGTTTTTT. It encodes CASSQDDTGELFF.

This clonotype has only a few counts. CDR3 region: CASSQDLKQFF. The CDR3 DNA reads TGTGCCAGCAGCCAAGATCTTAAGCAGTTCTTC. J is TRBJ2-1 and V is TRBV4-2; D remains ambiguous. Germline V lookup: CDR1 LGHNA, CDR2 YNFKEQ. This CDR3 spans 11 amino acids. Trimming cost V 0 bases and J 11 bases, with 5 bases left between them.